What follows are 16 T cell receptor beta chains derived from one specimen sequenced in a study of cytomegalovirus exposure and HLA in healthy donors. Vbeta (60) and Jbeta (13) primers were used in the PCR. Only in-frame clones appear in the TCRdb table, and some are missing; sequencing was by immunoSEQ multiplex PCR. Of roughly 120,000 clones in the sample, 75% to 85% are singletons; the top ten hold 2%. The material sequenced was PBMCs. The source of these receptors is a man aged 18 to 30 in good health and CMV-seronegative.

In the case of this clone: This sample includes further DNA sequences coding for the same CDR3. V gene TRBV15 combines with J gene TRBJ2-2; 12 bases align to TRBD2. The J segment lost 11 bases and the V segment lost 2 bases, leaving 9 bases of the junction unmatched. CDR1 is LNHNV, CDR2 YYDKDF, per germline (reference sequence). This CDR3 is built from 16 residues. CDR3 bases: TGTGCCACCAGCAGAAAACTAGCGGGAGGTGTCGGAGAGCTGTTTTTT. Translation: CATSRKLAGGVGELFF.

This sequence joins TRBV19 and TRBJ1-4; D is possibly TRBD1 (5 bases). Per germline, CDR1 LNHDA and CDR2 SQIVND (reference sequence). This CDR3 is built from 14 residues. V dropped 3 bases and J dropped 6 bases, with 11 bases sitting between them. The CDR3: CASSIGGGDEKLFF. Here the CDR3 DNA reads TGTGCCAGTAGTATTGGCGGGGGGGATGAAAAACTGTTTTTT.

This clone has only a few counts. V usage is TRBV6-1 and J usage is TRBJ1-5; D is ambiguous. Germline V CDR1 and CDR2: MNHNS, SASEGT. V dropped 6 bases and J dropped 1 base, with 10 bases sitting between them. The CDR3 sequence is 14 residues long. The chain's CDR3 is CASRPSGSNQPQHF. The DNA for the CDR3 is TGTGCCAGCAGACCGTCGGGGAGCAATCAGCCCCAGCATTTT.

The genes are TRBV19 and TRBJ2-5; possibly TRBD2 for D (6 bases). Trimming took off 6 bases at V and 3 bases at J, with 11 bases between the two ends. Germline assignment: CDR1 LNHDA and CDR2 SQIVND (reference sequence). CDR3 length: 13 residues. CDR3 protein: CASSRDSEETQYF. In DNA form, the CDR3 reads TGTGCCAGTAGCCGGGACTCTGAAGAGACCCAGTACTTC.

The chain employs TRBV15 and TRBJ2-7, with 10 bases lining up with TRBD1. CDR1 and CDR2 from the germline V gene are LNHNV and YYDKDF (reference sequence). V lost 2 bases and J lost 4; bases outside the gene matches: 8. This CDR3 contains 16 residues. DNA for the CDR3: TGTGCCACCAGCAGACCCTCAGGGACAGGGGAATACGAGCAGTACTTC. It specifies CATSRPSGTGEYEQYF.

The chain employs TRBV30 and TRBJ1-1; 7 bases match TRBD1. The germline CDR1 and CDR2 sequences are GTSNPN and SVGIG (reference sequence). This CDR3 contains 15 residues. J gave up 1 base and V 3 bases, and 8 bases lay outside the gene matches. The CDR3 is CAWSRLTGRNTEAFF. The CDR3 region has the DNA TGTGCCTGGAGCCGTTTGACAGGGCGGAACACTGAAGCTTTCTTT.

CDR3 DNA: TGTGCCAGCAGCTCACCAACTCGGGCGACTAGCGTTGCAGATACGCAGTATTTT. Amino acid sequence: CASSSPTRATSVADTQYF. The V gene is TRBV5-6, the J gene TRBJ2-3; 8 bases fit TRBD2. J was trimmed by 4 bases and V by 3 bases; bases with no gene match: 16. The CDR3 spans 18 residues. In germline, CDR1 is SGHDT, CDR2 YYEEEE.

The chain has TRBV11-3 and TRBJ2-7; 7 bases line up with TRBD1. The CDR3 extends over 19 amino acids. After removal of 1 base from V and 4 bases from J, the junction contained 19 bases not matched to a gene. Per germline, CDR1 SGHNT and CDR2 YENEEA. In DNA form, the CDR3 reads TGTGCCAGCAGCTTAGGATCCCCGGGACAGCTAAACCACGGGTACGAGCAGTACGTC. Its protein is CASSLGSPGQLNHGYEQYV.

This chain connects TRBV4-2 to TRBJ2-5; 13 bases match TRBD2. This CDR3 is 19 amino acids long. The trim removed 4 bases at V and 1 base at J, leaving 12 bases unmatched. Germline V gene sequence: CDR1 LGHNA, CDR2 YNFKEQ. CDR3 coding DNA: TGTGCCAGCAGCCCCGGACTAGCGGGAGTTGGGGGACCCCAAGAGACCCAGTACTTC. Amino acid sequence: CASSPGLAGVGGPQETQYF.

The V call is TRBV19, the J call TRBJ2-2; D not certain. CDR1 LNHDA and CDR2 SQIVND come from the germline V gene (reference sequence). Trimming shortened V by 3 bases and J by 1 base, and 6 bases separated the two germline ends. There are 14 residues in the CDR3. The chain's CDR3 is CASSIVLNTGELFF. The CDR3 coding sequence is TGTGCCAGTAGTATTGTACTGAACACCGGGGAGCTGTTTTTT. The whole variable domain, filled in from reference TRBV19 and TRBJ2-2, reads DGGITQSPKYLFRKEGQNVTLSCEQNLNHDAMYWYRQDPGQGLRLIYYSQIVNDFQKGDIAEGYSVSREKKESFPLTVTSAQKNPTAFYLCASSIVLNTGELFFGEGSRLTVL.

This rearrangement joins TRBV7-2 to TRBJ2-7; the match to TRBD2 covers 13 bases. The CDR3 covers 16 residues. The germline V gene has CDR1 SGHTA and CDR2 FQGNSA. V lost 7 bases to trimming and J lost 4 bases; unmatched junction nucleotides: 10. The CDR3 sequence: CASTLSGTSGKYEQYF. The CDR3, as DNA: TGTGCCAGCACCCTTTCCGGGACTAGCGGGAAATACGAGCAGTACTTC. The whole variable domain, filled in from reference TRBV7-2 and TRBJ2-7, reads GAGVSQSPSNKVTEKGKDVELRCDPISGHTALYWYRQSLGQGLEFLIYFQGNSAPDKSGLPSDRFSAERTGGSVSTLTIQRTQQEDSAVYLCASTLSGTSGKYEQYFGPGTRLTVT.

Written as DNA, the CDR3 is TGTGCCAGCAGTTACTCGGGGCTTAGCAATCAGCCCCAGCATTTT. As protein: CASSYSGLSNQPQHF. This chain uses TRBV6-5 with TRBJ1-5; D is perhaps TRBD1 (5 bases). Germline V gene data show CDR1 as MNHEY and CDR2 as SVGAGI. This CDR3 region has 15 residues. V was pared by 0 bases and J by 0 bases, with 6 bases between.

This chain links TRBV4-3 with TRBJ2-1, with 10 bases lining up with TRBD2. V gave up 0 bases and J gave up 5 bases; unmatched junction bases: 10. Germline values: CDR1 LGHNA, CDR2 YSLEER. The CDR3 has 18 residues. The CDR3 loop reads CASSQDRNSGRPHNEQFF. The CDR3 DNA reads TGCGCCAGCAGCCAAGACCGCAATAGCGGGAGGCCCCACAATGAGCAGTTCTTC.

The count of this clone is one. The V call is TRBV7-2, the J call TRBJ1-4; 9 positions agree with TRBD1. Germline lookup yields CDR1 SGHTA and CDR2 FQGNSA. Unmatched junction bases numbered 6, after V lost 5 bases and J lost 8 bases. The CDR3 has 14 amino acids. This CDR3 reads CASSLDRGREKLFF. The CDR3 bases are TGTGCCAGCAGCCTGGACAGGGGTAGGGAAAAACTGTTTTTT.

This chain connects TRBV2 to TRBJ1-5; D is possibly TRBD1 (6 bases). The V and J ends lost 2 bases and 6 bases respectively, with 14 bases between them. CDR3 size: 15 residues. Per germline, CDR1 SNHLY and CDR2 FYNNEI. The CDR3 region has the DNA TGTGCCAGCAGTGAAAATAATGGGGGCCTTCAGCCCCAGCATTTT. As protein: CASSENNGGLQPQHF.

The chain couples TRBV9 to TRBJ2-3; TRBD2 agrees at 9 bases. From germline, CDR1 is SGDLS and CDR2 YYNGEE. V was clipped by 4 bases and J by 3 bases; unmatched bases: 3. This CDR3 region has 14 residues. CDR3 loop: CASSQTSGTDTQYF. The CDR3 coding sequence is TGTGCCAGCAGCCAGACTAGCGGAACAGATACGCAGTATTTT.